One T cell receptor (beta chain) is described in this entry. Participants spanned ages about 18 to 100 years and resided in about two dozen US areas. Those designated as exposed participants met a COVID-19 case within 2 weeks before study entry. These data originate in a study of blood T cell repertoires in COVID-19. Study-wide context: From the United States, Italy and Spain came samples of acute and convalescent COVID-19.

Original methodology: Counts of nucleated cells, estimated from reference gene primer amplification, were obtained. Repertoires were generated with immunoSEQ multiplex PCR, while TCRdb's copy carries only in-frame clones and drops some. V, J and clone size reflect that table, while D and trimming were determined from the DNA. The sample consists of about 300,000 clones, about nine tenths of them appearing once. This CDR3 is 16 amino acids long. Germline loops: CDR1 LNHDA, CDR2 SQIVND (reference sequence). Trimming left V 8 bases short and J 1 base short, with 20 bases between. The sequencing input was PBMCs or T cells enriched from blood (not recorded which). V and J are TRBV19 and TRBJ1-1, with a weak D call TRBD1 (5 bases). The receptor was isolated from a woman aged 50 to 60 who had been exposed to COVID-19. The CDR3 DNA follows: TGTGCCAGTTGGGGGGTAGACCGAAACCGGAACACTGAAGCTTTCTTT. Translating gives CASWGVDRNRNTEAFF. Variable domain in full (rest from reference TRBV19 and TRBJ1-1): DGGITQSPKYLFRKEGQNVTLSCEQNLNHDAMYWYRQDPGQGLRLIYYSQIVNDFQKGDIAEGYSVSREKKESFPLTVTSAQKNPTAFYLCASWGVDRNRNTEAFFGQGTRLTVV.